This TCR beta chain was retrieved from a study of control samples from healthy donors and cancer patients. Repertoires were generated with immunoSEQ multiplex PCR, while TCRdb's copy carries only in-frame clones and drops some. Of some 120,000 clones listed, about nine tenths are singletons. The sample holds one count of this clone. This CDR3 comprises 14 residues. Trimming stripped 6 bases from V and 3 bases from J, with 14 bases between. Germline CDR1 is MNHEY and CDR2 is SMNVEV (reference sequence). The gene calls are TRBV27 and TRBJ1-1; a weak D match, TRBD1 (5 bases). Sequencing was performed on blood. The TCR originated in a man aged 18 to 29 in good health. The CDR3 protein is CASSPRVVDTEAFF. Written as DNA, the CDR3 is TGTGCCAGCAGCCCCAGGGTAGTAGACACTGAAGCTTTCTTT.